Presented here are 30 T cell receptor beta chains from one specimen sequenced in a study of T cell responses to AZD1222 COVID-19 vaccine (dated by TCRdb to the early 2020s). Library creation used the immunoSEQ multiplex PCR assay. The clones in this table, taken by TCRdb from immuneACCESS, are in-frame only. Not every clone is retained; where verified, under half of the shortfall comes from an unresolved V gene, and the cause of the rest is unknown. The sample table lists 150,000 to 200,000 clones, 91% of them with a count of one. The top ten clones comprise roughly 1.2% of the sample. The sample's time point, from its label and the paper: about 28 days (+/-7) after the second vaccine dose. Material: peripheral blood, obtained 28 days after the second AZD1222 dose. These receptors were collected from an adult who received the AZD1222 COVID-19 vaccine.

The chain is built from TRBV4-1 and TRBJ2-3, with 11 bases aligning to TRBD1. This CDR3 is built from 17 residues. The germline V gene encodes CDR1 MGHRA and CDR2 YSYEKL. V lost 1 base, J lost 4 bases, and 7 bases stayed unmatched. The CDR3 loop reads CASSQVWTGGIPDTQYF. CDR3 DNA sequence: TGCGCCAGCAGCCAAGTGTGGACAGGGGGCATTCCAGATACGCAGTATTTT.

This clone was counted a single time. The chain links TRBV2 to TRBJ2-3; D remains unclear. Germline V CDR1 and CDR2: SNHLY, FYNNEI. Trimming removed 3 bases at V and 5 bases at J, with 18 bases between. The CDR3 is 16 residues long. The CDR3 sequence: CASSDRNPRVGDTQYF. The CDR3 nucleotides are TGTGCCAGCAGTGACAGGAACCCTCGGGTGGGAGATACGCAGTATTTT.

This chain uses TRBV7-9 with TRBJ1-2; 9 bases are a match to TRBD1. Germline values: CDR1 SEHNR, CDR2 FQNEAQ (reference sequence). CDR3 length: 14 residues. V lost 5 bases to trimming and J lost 5 bases; unmatched junction nucleotides: 6. CDR3 nucleotides: TGTGCCAGCAGCCCCTCTGGACAGGGGTATGGCTACACCTTC. It translates to CASSPSGQGYGYTF.

The V and J genes are TRBV29-1 and TRBJ2-7; TRBD1 agrees at 7 bases. Losses at the gene ends were 7 bases for V and 3 bases for J; bases not matched to a gene: 0. The CDR3 runs 10 residues. The germline V gene encodes CDR1 SQVTM and CDR2 ANQGSEA. Here the CDR3 DNA reads TGCAGCGCAGGGGGCTACGAGCAGTACTTC. Translated, it gives CSAGGYEQYF.

This chain links TRBV19 with TRBJ2-7, with unresolved D. V lost 3 bases, J lost 3 bases, and 9 bases lay in between. The V gene's germline CDR1 is LNHDA and CDR2 SQIVND (reference sequence). The CDR3 consists of 13 residues. CDR3 nucleotides: TGTGCCAGTAGTATGGCGGTGAACTACGAGCAGTACTTC. This sequence encodes CASSMAVNYEQYF.

This rearrangement joins TRBV3-1 (or the pseudogene TRBV3-2) to TRBJ1-1; possible D gene TRBD1, 5 bases. CDR3 length: 14 residues. Trimming pared 1 base from V and 0 bases from J, leaving 6 bases between. CDR1 and CDR2 from the germline V gene are LGHDT and YNNKEL (reference sequence). CDR3 sequence (DNA): TGTGCCAGCAGCCAAGGACAGATGAACACTGAAGCTTTCTTT. This codes for CASSQGQMNTEAFF.

V and J are TRBV29-1 and TRBJ2-7; no definite D call. Trimming pared 4 bases from V and 1 base from J, leaving 11 bases between. Germline lookup yields CDR1 SQVTM and CDR2 ANQGSEA. The CDR3 is made up of 13 amino acids. The CDR3 DNA reads as TGCAGCGTTGGAGACGGTCCATCCTACGAGCAGTACTTC. Protein: CSVGDGPSYEQYF.

This clone was counted once. CDR3 bases: TGCGCCAGCAGCTTTGTACGGGGAGGGAGCTCCTACAATGAGCAGTTCTTC. This gives the protein CASSFVRGGSSYNEQFF. The genes are TRBV5-1 and TRBJ2-1; 7 nucleotides line up with TRBD2. Per germline, CDR1 SGHRS and CDR2 YFSETQ. This CDR3 has 17 residues. V lost 2 bases to trimming and J lost 0 bases; unmatched junction nucleotides: 8.

The chain employs TRBV29-1 and TRBJ1-1; 11 positions agree with TRBD1. Germline V lookup: CDR1 SQVTM, CDR2 ANQGSEA. The CDR3 has 14 amino acids. V lost 2 bases to trimming and J lost 7 bases; unmatched junction nucleotides: 6. The CDR3 bases are TGCAGCGTTGAAAGGGACAGGGGGATTAATGAAGCTTTCTTT. Translated: CSVERDRGINEAFF.

The rearrangement links TRBV7-3 to TRBJ1-6; 8 bases match TRBD1. The CDR3 extends over 13 amino acids. Germline lookup yields CDR1 SGHTA and CDR2 FQGTGA. V shed 5 bases and J 10 bases; nucleotides not matched to a gene: 4. The CDR3 is CASSEDRASPLHF. The CDR3 region has the DNA TGTGCCAGCAGCGAGGACAGGGCCTCACCCCTCCACTTT. Combining the CDR3 with reference TRBV7-3 and TRBJ1-6 gives the whole variable domain GAGVSQTPSNKVTEKGKYVELRCDPISGHTALYWYRQSLGQGPEFLIYFQGTGAADDSGLPNDRFFAVRPEGSVSTLKIQRTERGDSAVYLCASSEDRASPLHFGNGTRLTVT.

This sequence joins TRBV6-5 and TRBJ2-1; D uncertain. V lost 8 bases to trimming and J lost 5 bases, with 13 bases between them. The length of the CDR3 is 13 residues. Germline V gene sequence: CDR1 MNHEY, CDR2 SVGAGI. CDR3 DNA sequence: TGTGCCAGCTCACTCCCCCCCGACAATGAGCAGTTCTTC. Translating gives CASSLPPDNEQFF.

The gene calls are TRBV5-5 and TRBJ2-7; D not resolved. This CDR3 is built from 15 residues. CDR1 and CDR2 (germline): SGHKS, YYEKEE (reference sequence). Trimming stripped 2 bases from V and 0 bases from J, with 12 bases between. The DNA of the CDR3 is TGTGCCAGCAGCTTTCGCAGACCTGACTCCTACGAGCAGTACTTC. Its protein is CASSFRRPDSYEQYF.

This chain links TRBV7-2 with TRBJ1-1; the D gene is possibly TRBD1 (6 bases). V lost 4 bases and J lost 1, with 16 bases in between. CDR3 length: 16 amino acids. Germline V lookup: CDR1 SGHTA, CDR2 FQGNSA. CDR3 region: CASSSLQGRGNTEAFF. The CDR3 DNA is TGTGCCAGCAGCTCACTACAGGGTCGGGGGAACACTGAAGCTTTCTTT.

The chain joins TRBV28 to TRBJ2-7; the match to TRBD1 covers 7 bases. Germline V gives CDR1 MDHEN, CDR2 SYDVKM. V shed 4 bases, J shed 4 bases, and the junction held 10 bases outside the gene matches. This CDR3 has 15 amino acids. The DNA of the CDR3 is TGTGCCAGCAGTTACAACAGGGGAAAAGGGTACGAGCAGTACTTC. Its translation is CASSYNRGKGYEQYF.

The CDR3 nucleotides are TGTGCCAGCAGTACCAGTACTGTCTCCTACGAGCAGTACTTC. Its protein is CASSTSTVSYEQYF. The gene calls are TRBV6-6 and TRBJ2-7; D unclear. The germline gives CDR1 MNHNY, CDR2 SVGAGI (reference sequence). The CDR3 covers 14 residues. V was pared by 5 bases and J by 0 bases, with 11 bases between.

This clone turned up a few times. The chain couples TRBV14 to TRBJ2-1; no reliable D call. CDR3 size: 16 residues. V was cut by 0 bases and J by 3 bases, with 12 bases left in between. Germline V CDR1 and CDR2: SGHDN, FVKESK. CDR3 protein: CASSQDGQIRYNEQFF. The DNA of the CDR3 is TGTGCCAGCAGCCAAGATGGGCAGATACGCTACAATGAGCAGTTCTTC.

The chain couples TRBV2 to TRBJ2-3; no clear D gene. Germline CDR1 is SNHLY and CDR2 is FYNNEI. This CDR3 is built from 14 residues. The V end was cut by 3 bases, the J end by 2 bases, with 9 bases between. The CDR3 sequence is CASSDNSITDTQYF. CDR3 in DNA: TGTGCCAGCAGTGATAACTCCATCACAGATACGCAGTATTTT.

This chain connects TRBV9 to TRBJ2-1, with TRBD2 matching 11 bases. Germline CDR1 and CDR2: SGDLS and YYNGEE. The CDR3 runs 15 residues. V shed 0 bases, J shed 9 bases, and the junction held 5 bases outside the gene matches. The CDR3 protein is CASSVVAGGRGEQFF. The CDR3 DNA reads as TGTGCCAGCAGCGTAGTAGCGGGAGGGCGGGGTGAGCAGTTCTTC. The variable domain in full, completed from reference TRBV9 and TRBJ2-1, reads DSGVTQTPKHLITATGQRVTLRCSPRSGDLSVYWYQQSLDQGLQFLIQYYNGEERAKGNILERFSAQQFPDLHSELNLSSLELGDSALYFCASSVVAGGRGEQFFGPGTRLTVL.

The rearrangement joins TRBV20-1 to TRBJ1-1; 8 bases are shared with TRBD1. V dropped 3 bases and J dropped 8; count of bases not matched to a gene: 8. The CDR3 is made up of 13 amino acids. Per the germline V gene, CDR1 is DFQATT and CDR2 is SNEGSKA (reference sequence). The CDR3 nucleotides read TGCAGTGCTAGTCCCGGGACAGGAGCCGAAGCTTTCTTT. Its protein product is CSASPGTGAEAFF.

The chain carries TRBV5-1 and TRBJ2-3; D may be TRBD2 (5 bases). V lost 4 bases and J 5 bases, leaving 11 bases between the germline ends. The CDR3 covers 13 residues. The germline V gene encodes CDR1 SGHRS and CDR2 YFSETQ. The chain's CDR3 is CASSLPGEDTQYF. CDR3 DNA sequence: TGCGCCAGCAGCCTTCCCGGGGAAGATACGCAGTATTTT.

J is TRBJ1-5 and V is TRBV5-8; no clear D. Trimming took off 0 bases at V and 0 bases at J, with 7 bases between the two ends. The CDR3 length is 15 residues. Germline V lookup: CDR1 SGHTS, CDR2 YDEGEE. As DNA, the CDR3 is TGTGCCAGCAGCTTGGCAGGCTATAGCAATCAGCCCCAGCATTTT. Translating it yields CASSLAGYSNQPQHF.

The J gene is TRBJ2-3, the V gene TRBV2; 16 bases line up with TRBD2. With V trimmed by 5 bases and J by 4 bases, 3 bases remained unmatched. Germline CDR1 reads SNHLY; CDR2 reads FYNNEI. The CDR3 covers 16 residues. This chain's CDR3 is CASSPGLAGGSDTQYF. As DNA, the CDR3 is TGTGCCAGCAGTCCGGGACTAGCGGGAGGGTCAGATACGCAGTATTTT.

The rearrangement links TRBV9 to TRBJ2-2; D not certain. CDR3 length: 15 amino acids. Trimming cost V 0 bases and J 1 base, with 7 bases left between them. Germline-derived CDR1 and CDR2 are SGDLS and YYNGEE. As DNA, the CDR3 is TGTGCCAGCAGCGTAGTTGAGAGGAACACCGGGGAGCTGTTTTTT. Residues: CASSVVERNTGELFF.

The rearrangement joins TRBV4-3 to TRBJ1-2; D unresolved. In germline, CDR1 is LGHNA, CDR2 YSLEER. The CDR3 runs 13 residues. The V gene lost 4 bases and the J gene lost 7 bases, with 13 bases spanning the gap. This CDR3 is CASSPDREGGYTF. Written as DNA, the CDR3 is TGCGCCAGCAGCCCCGACCGGGAAGGTGGCTACACCTTC.

The chain couples TRBV7-8 to TRBJ2-1; 8 nucleotides agree with TRBD2. With V trimmed by 6 bases and J by 4 bases, 11 bases remained unmatched. Germline CDR1 reads SGHVS; CDR2 reads FQNEAQ. The length of the CDR3 is 16 residues. CDR3 loop: CASRSLLAGGYNEQFF. The CDR3 DNA is TGTGCCAGCAGGAGCTTGTTGGCGGGGGGTTACAATGAGCAGTTCTTC.

This chain joins TRBV3-1 (or the pseudogene TRBV3-2) and TRBJ1-1; D unresolved. CDR1 is LGHDT and CDR2 is YNNKEL in the germline V gene (reference sequence). The length of the CDR3 is 14 residues. Trimming removed 7 bases from V and 3 bases from J, with 15 bases in between. As DNA, the CDR3 is TGTGCCAGCATCCCCTCGGGGTCGGACACTGAAGCTTTCTTT. The encoded protein is CASIPSGSDTEAFF.

This chain connects TRBV25-1 to TRBJ1-1; possible D gene TRBD1, 5 bases. Trimming stripped 8 bases from V and 4 bases from J, with 14 bases between. Germline values: CDR1 MGHDK, CDR2 SYGVNS. The CDR3 has 13 amino acids. CDR3 loop: CASRGEGVTEAFF. The CDR3 coding sequence is TGTGCCAGCCGGGGGGAAGGGGTCACTGAAGCTTTCTTT.

The rearrangement links TRBV7-2 to TRBJ2-3; 9 bases match TRBD2. CDR1 is SGHTA, CDR2 FQGNSA, per germline. This CDR3 has 17 amino acids. With 5 bases clipped from V and 4 bases from J, the junction kept 13 bases outside the gene matches. The CDR3 DNA follows: TGTGCCAGCAGCACCGGGACTAGCCGGTCGGGCCCAGATACGCAGTATTTT. Translated: CASSTGTSRSGPDTQYF.

The V and J genes are TRBV20-1 and TRBJ1-2, with TRBD1 matching over 9 bases. The CDR3 is made up of 11 amino acids. Trimming took 6 bases from V and 7 from J; bases not matched to a gene: 3. From germline, CDR1 is DFQATT and CDR2 SNEGSKA (reference sequence). The CDR3 DNA follows: TGCAGTGCCAGGACAGGGGCTGGCTACACCTTC. The encoded protein is CSARTGAGYTF.

The chain joins TRBV2 to TRBJ1-2; no clear D gene. V dropped 6 bases and J dropped 0 bases, with 11 bases sitting between them. CDR1 is SNHLY and CDR2 is FYNNEI in the germline V gene. The CDR3 is made up of 14 amino acids. The CDR3 nucleotides read TGTGCCAGCAGCGGCGGTGTCACTAACTATGGCTACACCTTC. Translating gives CASSGGVTNYGYTF.